This passage covers 6 T cell receptor beta chains from one sample sequenced in a study of shared clonotypes between healthy human individuals. Generated by immunoSEQ multiplex PCR, the TCRdb table keeps only in-frame clones and is missing some. The sample includes under 1,900,000 clones, approximately 98.5% of them seen just once. Sequencing input: naive CD4+ T cells sorted from blood. The subset: CD45RA+ positively selected. The receptor source for this set is a man younger than 40 in good health.

J is TRBJ2-7 and V is TRBV7-9; D is tentatively TRBD1 or TRBD2 (5 bases each). Germline-derived CDR1 and CDR2 are SEHNR and FQNEAQ (reference sequence). V was cut by 8 bases and J by 3 bases, with 11 bases left in between. This CDR3 spans 12 amino acids. CDR3 DNA sequence: TGTGCCAGCGTAGGGGCGGGCTACGAGCAGTACTTC. Encoded protein: CASVGAGYEQYF.

The chain combines TRBV18 with TRBJ1-4; 7 bases match TRBD1. The CDR3 extends over 14 amino acids. The V and J ends lost 3 bases and 4 bases, in that order; junction bases with no gene match: 2. From germline, CDR1 is KGHSH and CDR2 LQKENI. CDR3 nucleotide sequence: TGTGCCAGCTCACCCCAGGGGGTTAATGAAAAACTGTTTTTT. This encodes CASSPQGVNEKLFF.

This chain joins TRBV5-6 and TRBJ2-7, with 13 bases identical to TRBD2. This CDR3 has 16 residues. Germline-derived CDR1 and CDR2 are SGHDT and YYEEEE. With 5 bases clipped from V and 1 base from J, the junction kept 6 bases outside the gene matches. The CDR3 region has the DNA TGTGCCAGCAGGTCGACTAGCGGGAGGAGTTCCTACGAGCAGTACTTC. The encoded protein is CASRSTSGRSSYEQYF.

The V and J genes are TRBV19 and TRBJ2-1; TRBD1 matches 7 bases. V was pared by 6 bases and J by 0 bases, with 8 bases of the junction left unmatched. This CDR3 contains 16 residues. The germline V gene encodes CDR1 LNHDA and CDR2 SQIVND (reference sequence). CDR3 sequence: CASRWTGTSSYNEQFF. The CDR3 DNA reads as TGTGCCAGTAGATGGACAGGCACGAGCTCCTACAATGAGCAGTTCTTC.

The CDR3 protein is CASSLNTYSNQPQHF. The CDR3 nucleotides read TGTGCCAGCAGTTTGAACACATATAGCAATCAGCCCCAGCATTTT. The genes are TRBV28 and TRBJ1-5; D remains unclear. V was trimmed by 3 bases and J by 0 bases, leaving 9 bases between them. This CDR3 region has 15 residues. CDR1 MDHEN and CDR2 SYDVKM come from the germline V gene. The full variable domain, completed using reference TRBV28 and TRBJ1-5, is DVKVTQSSRYLVKRTGEKVFLECVQDMDHENMFWYRQDPGLGLRLIYFSYDVKMKEKGDIPEGYSVSREKKERFSLILESASTNQTSMYLCASSLNTYSNQPQHFGDGTRLSIL.

The chain recombines TRBV28 with TRBJ2-5; D assignment may be TRBD1 or TRBD2 (6 bases each). CDR1 and CDR2 (germline): MDHEN, SYDVKM. The CDR3 sequence is 15 residues long. V was clipped by 1 base and J by 4 bases, with 13 bases between them. CDR3 DNA sequence: TGTGCCAGCAGTTTATACAGGGCGGAGGGAGAGACCCAGTACTTC. Protein product: CASSLYRAEGETQYF.